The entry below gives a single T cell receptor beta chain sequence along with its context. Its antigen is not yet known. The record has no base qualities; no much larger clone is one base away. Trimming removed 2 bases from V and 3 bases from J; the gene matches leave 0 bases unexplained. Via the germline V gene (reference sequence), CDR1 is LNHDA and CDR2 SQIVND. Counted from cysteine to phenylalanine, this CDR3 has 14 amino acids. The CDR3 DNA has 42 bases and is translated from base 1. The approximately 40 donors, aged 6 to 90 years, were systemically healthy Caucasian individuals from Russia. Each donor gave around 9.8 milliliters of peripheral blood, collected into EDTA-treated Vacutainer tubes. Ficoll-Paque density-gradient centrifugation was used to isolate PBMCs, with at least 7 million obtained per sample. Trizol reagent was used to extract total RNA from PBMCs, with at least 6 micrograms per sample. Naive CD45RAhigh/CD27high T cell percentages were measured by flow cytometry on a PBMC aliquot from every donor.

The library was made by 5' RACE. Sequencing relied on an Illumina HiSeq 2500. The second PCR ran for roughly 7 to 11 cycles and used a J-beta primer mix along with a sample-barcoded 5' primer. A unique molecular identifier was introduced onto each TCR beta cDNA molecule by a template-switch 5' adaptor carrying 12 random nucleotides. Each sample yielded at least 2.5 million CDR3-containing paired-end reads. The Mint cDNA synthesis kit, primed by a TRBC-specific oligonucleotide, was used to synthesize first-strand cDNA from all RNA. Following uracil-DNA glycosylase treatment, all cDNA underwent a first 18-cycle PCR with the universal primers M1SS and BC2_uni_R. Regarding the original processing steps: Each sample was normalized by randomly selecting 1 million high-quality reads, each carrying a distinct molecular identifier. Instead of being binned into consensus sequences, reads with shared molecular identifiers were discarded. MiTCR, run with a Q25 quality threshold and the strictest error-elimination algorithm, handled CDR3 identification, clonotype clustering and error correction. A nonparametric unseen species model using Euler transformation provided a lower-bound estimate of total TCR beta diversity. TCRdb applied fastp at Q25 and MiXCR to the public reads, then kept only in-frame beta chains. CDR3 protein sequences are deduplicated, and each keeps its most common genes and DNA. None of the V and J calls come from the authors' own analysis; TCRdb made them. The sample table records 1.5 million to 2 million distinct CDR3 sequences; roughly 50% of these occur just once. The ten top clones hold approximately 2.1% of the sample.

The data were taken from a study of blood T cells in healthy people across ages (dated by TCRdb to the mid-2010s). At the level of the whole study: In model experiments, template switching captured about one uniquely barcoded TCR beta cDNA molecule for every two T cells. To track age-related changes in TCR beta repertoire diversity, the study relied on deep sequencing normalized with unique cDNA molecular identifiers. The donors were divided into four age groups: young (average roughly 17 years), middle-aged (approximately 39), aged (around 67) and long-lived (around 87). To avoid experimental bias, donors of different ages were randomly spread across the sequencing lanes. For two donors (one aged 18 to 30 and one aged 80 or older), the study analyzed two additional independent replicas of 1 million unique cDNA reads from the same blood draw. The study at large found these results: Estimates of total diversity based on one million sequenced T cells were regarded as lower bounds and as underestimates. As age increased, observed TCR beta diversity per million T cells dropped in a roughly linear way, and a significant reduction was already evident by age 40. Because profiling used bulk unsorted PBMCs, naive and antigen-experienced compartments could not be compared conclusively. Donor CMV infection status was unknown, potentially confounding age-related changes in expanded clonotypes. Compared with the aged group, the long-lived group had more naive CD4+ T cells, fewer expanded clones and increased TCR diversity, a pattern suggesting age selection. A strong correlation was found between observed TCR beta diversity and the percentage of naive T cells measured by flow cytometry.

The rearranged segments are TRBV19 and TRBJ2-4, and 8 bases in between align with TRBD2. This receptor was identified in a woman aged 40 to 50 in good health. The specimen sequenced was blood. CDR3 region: CASSISGGKNIQYF. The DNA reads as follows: TGTGCCAGTAGTATAAGCGGGGGCAAAAACATTCAGTACTTC.